What follows are 30 T cell receptor beta chains derived from one specimen sequenced in a study of T cells in Graves' hyperthyroidism and ophthalmopathy. RNA transcripts served as the template for amplifying TCR beta CDR3 regions. The primer set for the first-round RT-PCR of the TCR CDR3 was HTBI. TCRdb independently ran MiXCR on the multiplex PCR reads; one entry per CDR3 protein. The data contain 450,000 to 700,000 distinct CDR3 sequences, more than 45% of them seen just once; the ten biggest clones take up roughly 8.2%. The sequenced material came from peripheral blood or thyroid tissue (not recorded which). These receptors all come from a woman younger than 30 with Graves' hyperthyroidism.

The genes are TRBV20-1 and TRBJ1-5; unclear D gene. The germline V gene has CDR1 DFQATT and CDR2 SNEGSKA (reference sequence). Trimming stripped 1 base from V and 11 bases from J, with 15 bases between. The CDR3 runs to 13 residues. Here the CDR3 reads CSARGQEGETQHF. The DNA for the CDR3 is TGCAGTGCTAGAGGGCAAGAGGGAGAGACCCAGCATTTT.

This clonotype was picked up many times. The V and J genes are TRBV6-5 and TRBJ1-2; unclear D gene. Germline V gene lookup returns CDR1 MNHEY and CDR2 SVGAGI. The CDR3 has 11 amino acids. Trimming took off 6 bases at V and 0 bases at J, with 2 bases between the two ends. CDR3: CASRANYGYTF. In DNA, the CDR3 is TGTGCCAGCAGGGCTAACTATGGCTACACCTTC.

The V call is TRBV4-1, the J call TRBJ2-3, with unresolved D. The CDR3 has 14 residues. The germline CDR1 and CDR2 sequences are MGHRA and YSYEKL. V shed 10 bases and J shed 6 bases, with 20 bases lying between them. The DNA of the CDR3 is TGCGCCACCTCACCCCGAGGCTCACCCGATACGCAGTATTTT. Translated, it gives CATSPRGSPDTQYF.

This clonotype was found many times. This chain connects TRBV7-2 to TRBJ1-2; 10 bases match TRBD1. J gave up 4 bases and V 5 bases, and 7 bases lay outside the gene matches. This CDR3 spans 15 amino acids. Germline V CDR1 and CDR2: SGHTA, FQGNSA. The CDR3 sequence is CASSTGQGVFYGYTF. The CDR3 nucleotides read TGTGCCAGCAGCACCGGACAGGGGGTCTTCTATGGCTACACCTTC.

This sequence joins TRBV7-2 and TRBJ2-7; D perhaps matches TRBD1 (5 bases). Between the trimmed V and J ends, which lost 0 bases and 3 bases, there was a span of 9 bases. Germline V gives CDR1 SGHTA, CDR2 FQGNSA. The CDR3 is 14 amino acids. CDR3 bases: TGTGCCAGCAGCTTAGCCATCAGGGACTACGAGCAGTACTTC. Its translation: CASSLAIRDYEQYF. The whole variable domain, filled in from reference TRBV7-2 and TRBJ2-7, reads GAGVSQSPSNKVTEKGKDVELRCDPISGHTALYWYRQSLGQGLEFLIYFQGNSAPDKSGLPSDRFSAERTGGSVSTLTIQRTQQEDSAVYLCASSLAIRDYEQYFGPGTRLTVT.

This clonotype was seen a handful of times. This sequence joins TRBV20-1 and TRBJ1-3; D possibly corresponds to TRBD1 (5 bases). Germline V gives CDR1 DFQATT, CDR2 SNEGSKA (reference sequence). Deletions cut 5 bases from V and 9 bases from J, with 17 bases between. This CDR3 region has 13 residues. This CDR3 reads CSAGGSLKGTIYF. The CDR3 bases are TGCAGTGCTGGGGGATCATTAAAGGGCACCATATATTTT.

This clonotype has just a few counts. The chain employs TRBV6-5 and TRBJ2-2; 10 bases are shared with TRBD2. CDR3 length: 16 amino acids. The V and J ends lost 6 bases and 6 bases, in that order; junction bases with no gene match: 10. Germline V gene data show CDR1 as MNHEY and CDR2 as SVGAGI. The CDR3 protein is CASRRGELAGAGELFF. DNA of the CDR3: TGTGCCAGCAGGAGAGGAGAGCTAGCGGGAGCCGGGGAGCTGTTTTTT.

The chain links TRBV20-1 to TRBJ2-7; D may be TRBD2 (6 bases). Trimming removed 6 bases at V and 6 bases at J, with 18 bases between. CDR1 is DFQATT, CDR2 SNEGSKA, per germline (reference sequence). This CDR3 spans 13 amino acids. CDR3 sequence: CSATGNSGGEQYF. CDR3 nucleotide sequence: TGCAGTGCAACCGGGAATAGCGGTGGCGAGCAGTACTTC.

The chain links TRBV20-1 to TRBJ2-7; TRBD1 matches 8 bases. The CDR3 has 12 residues. After removal of 0 bases from V and 6 bases from J, the junction contained 1 base not matched to a gene. Germline CDR1 reads DFQATT; CDR2 reads SNEGSKA (reference sequence). CDR3 DNA sequence: TGCAGTGCTAGAGAAACAGGGGGCGAGCAGTACTTC. Its translation is CSARETGGEQYF.

This clonotype has a count of ten or more. The chain couples TRBV5-1 to TRBJ2-2, with 10 bases matching TRBD1. V lost 7 bases, J lost 3 bases, and 3 bases stayed unmatched. Germline V gene sequence: CDR1 SGHRS, CDR2 YFSETQ. The CDR3 extends over 14 amino acids. This CDR3 reads CASQDRGDTGELFF. The CDR3 bases are TGCGCCAGCCAGGACAGGGGGGACACCGGGGAGCTGTTTTTT.

This clonotype was detected ten times or more. The CDR3 DNA sequence: TGTGCCAGCAGGAACTACGGGGGCTACACCTTC. It translates to CASRNYGGYTF. This chain uses TRBV27 with TRBJ1-2; D ambiguous. From germline, CDR1 is MNHEY and CDR2 SMNVEV (reference sequence). Trimming shortened V by 6 bases and J by 8 bases, and 10 bases separated the two germline ends. The length of the CDR3 is 11 residues.

The chain combines TRBV19 with TRBJ2-3; D remains unclear. The germline CDR1 and CDR2 sequences are LNHDA and SQIVND (reference sequence). This CDR3 has 14 amino acids. V dropped 5 bases and J dropped 2 bases, with 11 bases sitting between them. The DNA for the CDR3 is TGTGCCAGTAGTCTAAGGATTTACACAGATACGCAGTATTTT. Its protein is CASSLRIYTDTQYF.

The chain has TRBV2 and TRBJ2-1; D may be TRBD2 (6 bases). V lost 3 bases to trimming and J lost 0 bases, with 12 bases between them. The CDR3 has 16 amino acids. CDR1 and CDR2 (germline): SNHLY, FYNNEI. The CDR3 DNA reads as TGTGCCAGCAGTGATTGGAGGGGTCACTCCTACAATGAGCAGTTCTTC. Encoded protein: CASSDWRGHSYNEQFF.

The V and J genes are TRBV29-1 and TRBJ2-7; D is uncertain. The CDR3 contains 13 residues. Trimming pared 8 bases from V and 0 bases from J, leaving 14 bases between. The germline V gene encodes CDR1 SQVTM and CDR2 ANQGSEA. The CDR3 region is CSSPDFTSYEQYF. The CDR3 nucleotides read TGCAGCAGTCCAGACTTCACCTCCTACGAGCAGTACTTC.

V is TRBV5-1 and J is TRBJ2-3; 7 positions match TRBD1. V was pared by 4 bases and J by 8 bases, with 13 bases of the junction left unmatched. The CDR3 totals 15 residues. Germline assignment: CDR1 SGHRS and CDR2 YFSETQ. As DNA, the CDR3 is TGCGCCAGCAGCCTGCTGACAGGGCAGAAGGTTACGCAGTATTTT. Its protein product is CASSLLTGQKVTQYF.

The rearrangement uses TRBV19 and TRBJ1-3, with no clear D. Germline CDR1 and CDR2: LNHDA and SQIVND (reference sequence). CDR3 length equals 15 residues. V dropped 2 bases and J dropped 4 bases, with 12 bases sitting between them. The CDR3 sequence: CASSIPGTAGNTIYF. In DNA, the CDR3 is TGTGCCAGTAGTATACCAGGAACGGCGGGAAACACCATATATTTT.

In its sample, this clonotype was seen many times. The chain links TRBV29-1 to TRBJ1-5, with D hard to call. Germline V gives CDR1 SQVTM, CDR2 ANQGSEA. The CDR3 is 13 amino acids. V lost 4 bases to trimming and J lost 2 bases, with 9 bases between them. DNA of the CDR3: TGCAGCGTTGGGAGGGCGGGCAATCAGCCCCAGCATTTT. It encodes CSVGRAGNQPQHF.

The V gene is TRBV7-8, the J gene TRBJ2-7; 12 nucleotides line up with TRBD2. CDR1 is SGHVS, CDR2 FQNEAQ, per germline. The V and J ends lost 0 bases and 6 bases, in that order; junction bases with no gene match: 6. This CDR3 comprises 16 residues. The CDR3 sequence: CASSLAQTSGRPEQYF. The DNA of the CDR3 is TGTGCCAGCAGCTTAGCACAGACTAGCGGGAGACCCGAGCAGTACTTC.

This clonotype came up many times. The chain joins TRBV2 to TRBJ1-1; D not resolved. The V gene's germline CDR1 is SNHLY and CDR2 FYNNEI. This CDR3 contains 13 residues. V gave up 6 bases and J gave up 0 bases, with 8 bases separating them. The CDR3, as DNA: TGTGCCAGCAGGGAGAAGATGAACACTGAAGCTTTCTTT. Translation gives CASREKMNTEAFF.

This clonotype showed up just a few times. One junction end disagrees with the germline gene, perhaps due to a read error. This chain joins TRBV4-1 and TRBJ2-3; the match to TRBD2 covers 13 bases. This CDR3 contains 17 residues. Germline lookup yields CDR1 MGHRA and CDR2 YSYEKL. CDR3 protein: CASSRTSGSSGTDTQYF. CDR3 DNA sequence: TGTGCCAGCAGTCGGACTAGCGGGAGCTCAGGCACAGATACGCAGTATTTT.

This clonotype occurred once. The chain combines TRBV7-9 with TRBJ1-3; 8 positions agree with TRBD1. Germline V gives CDR1 SEHNR, CDR2 FQNEAQ (reference sequence). This CDR3 is 16 amino acids long. Germline trimming cut 1 base from V and 8 bases from J; bases unmatched to any gene: 10. This CDR3 reads CASSLGQGARGYTIYF. The CDR3 DNA follows: TGTGCCAGCAGCTTAGGCCAGGGGGCGAGAGGCTACACCATATATTTT. Combining the CDR3 with reference TRBV7-9 and TRBJ1-3 gives the whole variable domain DTGVSQNPRHKITKRGQNVTFRCDPISEHNRLYWYRQTLGQGPEFLTYFQNEAQLEKSRLLSDRFSAERPKGSFSTLEIQRTEQGDSAMYLCASSLGQGARGYTIYFGEGSWLTVV.

Only a few counts were recorded for this clonotype. V and J are TRBV7-3 and TRBJ2-3, with D unclear. This CDR3 region has 13 residues. The germline V gene encodes CDR1 SGHTA and CDR2 FQGTGA. V was trimmed by 3 bases and J by 1 base, leaving 5 bases between them. DNA for the CDR3: TGTGCCAGCAGCTTCCTGGGCACAGATACGCAGTATTTT. Protein product: CASSFLGTDTQYF.

The table lists this clonotype with many counts. The J gene is TRBJ1-1, the V gene TRBV19, with TRBD1 as a possible D gene (5 bases). V shed 5 bases and J shed 3 bases, with 13 bases lying between them. CDR1 LNHDA and CDR2 SQIVND come from the germline V gene (reference sequence). CDR3 length: 14 residues. For the CDR3, the DNA is TGTGCCAGTAGTCCAGGGTTAAGGGACACTGAAGCTTTCTTT. This sequence encodes CASSPGLRDTEAFF. The whole variable domain, remainder taken from reference TRBV19 and TRBJ1-1, is DGGITQSPKYLFRKEGQNVTLSCEQNLNHDAMYWYRQDPGQGLRLIYYSQIVNDFQKGDIAEGYSVSREKKESFPLTVTSAQKNPTAFYLCASSPGLRDTEAFFGQGTRLTVV.

This clonotype was detected only a few times. V and J are TRBV19 and TRBJ2-6; TRBD1 matches at 10 bases. The CDR3 length is 14 residues. From germline, CDR1 is LNHDA and CDR2 SQIVND (reference sequence). Unmatched junction bases numbered 4, after V lost 10 bases and J lost 4 bases. The CDR3 DNA reads as TGTGCCACCGGGACAGGGGTCGGGGCCAACGTCCTGACTTTC. Its translation: CATGTGVGANVLTF.

This clonotype has just one count. The V gene is TRBV20-1, the J gene TRBJ1-4, with 8 bases identical to TRBD1. Trimming took 6 bases from V and 10 from J; bases not matched to a gene: 10. CDR1 and CDR2 from the germline V gene are DFQATT and SNEGSKA (reference sequence). CDR3 length: 13 amino acids. The CDR3: CSAASGTGGKLFF. Here the CDR3 DNA reads TGCAGTGCCGCCAGCGGGACAGGTGGAAAACTGTTTTTT.

CDR3 DNA sequence: TGTGCCAGCAGCTTAGGGGAACTAGCGGTCCCCCCTTGGGGCTCCTATAATTCACCCCTCCACTTT. Its translation is CASSLGELAVPPWGSYNSPLHF. The gene calls are TRBV7-8 and TRBJ1-6; D gene ambiguous. Germline CDR1 reads SGHVS; CDR2 reads FQNEAQ. V gave up 1 base and J gave up 0 bases, with 25 bases separating them. The CDR3 contains 22 residues. Using reference TRBV7-8 and TRBJ1-6 for the parts outside the CDR3, the full variable domain is GAGVSQSPRYKVAKRGQDVALRCDPISGHVSLFWYQQALGQGPEFLTYFQNEAQLDKSGLPSDRFFAERPEGSVSTLKIQRTQQEDSAVYLCASSLGELAVPPWGSYNSPLHFGNGTRLTVT.

The rearrangement joins TRBV24-1 to TRBJ1-5; the D gene is possibly TRBD1 (5 bases). In germline, CDR1 is KGHDR, CDR2 SFDVKD. The CDR3 is 13 amino acids. The V end lost 10 bases, the J end lost 2 bases, and 11 bases lay between the germline ends. The CDR3 here is CATMGGGNQPQHF. CDR3 coding DNA: TGTGCCACAATGGGGGGTGGCAATCAGCCCCAGCATTTT.

V is TRBV7-9 and J is TRBJ1-2, with D perhaps TRBD1 (5 bases). V was trimmed by 3 bases and J by 0 bases, leaving 14 bases between them. The CDR3 contains 16 residues. Germline loops: CDR1 SEHNR, CDR2 FQNEAQ (reference sequence). CDR3 region: CASSLVGDAANYGYTF. Written as DNA, the CDR3 is TGTGCCAGCAGCTTGGTAGGGGACGCAGCTAACTATGGCTACACCTTC.

This clonotype was recorded a few times. This sequence joins TRBV29-1 and TRBJ1-1; TRBD1 matches 8 bases. The CDR3 has 13 amino acids. CDR1 and CDR2 (germline): SQVTM, ANQGSEA. With V trimmed by 7 bases and J by 1 base, 5 bases remained unmatched. In DNA, the CDR3 is TGCAGCGAGCAGGGGGCAAGGAACACTGAAGCTTTCTTT. Protein product: CSEQGARNTEAFF.

V gene TRBV7-9 combines with J gene TRBJ2-2, with a weak D call TRBD1 (6 bases). The CDR3 covers 17 residues. CDR1 is SEHNR, CDR2 FQNEAQ, per germline (reference sequence). Trimming cost V 5 bases and J 8 bases, with 24 bases left between them. CDR3: CASSQPPGRGYAGELFF. CDR3 in DNA: TGTGCCAGCAGCCAGCCCCCAGGCAGGGGATACGCGGGGGAGCTGTTTTTT.